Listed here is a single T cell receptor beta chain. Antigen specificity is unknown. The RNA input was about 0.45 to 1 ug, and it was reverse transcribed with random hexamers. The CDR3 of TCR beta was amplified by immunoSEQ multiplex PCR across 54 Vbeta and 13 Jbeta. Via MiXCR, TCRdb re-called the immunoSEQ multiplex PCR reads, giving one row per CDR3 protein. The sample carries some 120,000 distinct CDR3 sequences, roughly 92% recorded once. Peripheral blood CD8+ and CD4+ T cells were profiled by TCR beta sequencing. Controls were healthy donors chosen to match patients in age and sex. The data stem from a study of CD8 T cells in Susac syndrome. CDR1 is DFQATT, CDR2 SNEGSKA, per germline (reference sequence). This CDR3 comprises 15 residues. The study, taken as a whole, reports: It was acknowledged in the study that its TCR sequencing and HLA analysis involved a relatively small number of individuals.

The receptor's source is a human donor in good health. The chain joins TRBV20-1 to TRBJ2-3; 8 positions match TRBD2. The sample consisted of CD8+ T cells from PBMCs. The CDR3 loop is CSASPPGLVTDTQYF. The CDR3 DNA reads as TGCAGCGCGAGTCCGCCGGGACTAGTCACAGATACGCAGTATTTT.